The 15 T cell receptor beta chains reported below all come from one sample, sequenced in a study of CD4+ T cells in melanoma. Libraries were prepared by immunoSEQ multiplex PCR; TCRdb keeps only in-frame clonotypes and omits some of them. The table shows some 15,000 clones, with less than 65% occurring only once. Sequenced sample: cells from a culture (not recorded whether cultured in vitro). The receptors shown here come from a human donor with melanoma.

This clone was seen a few times. The J gene is TRBJ1-6, the V gene TRBV18; possibly TRBD1 for D (5 bases). V was pared by 2 bases and J by 8 bases, with 13 bases between. Germline loops: CDR1 KGHSH, CDR2 LQKENI. The CDR3 covers 15 residues. The CDR3 spells CASSPVGGIDSPLHF. CDR3 DNA: TGTGCCAGCTCACCAGTCGGGGGGATAGATTCACCCCTCCACTTT.

The rearrangement uses TRBV5-4 and TRBJ1-1; D is possibly TRBD1 (5 bases). The germline CDR1 and CDR2 sequences are SGHNT and YYREEE (reference sequence). Deletions cut 1 base from V and 1 base from J, with 11 bases between. This CDR3 comprises 15 residues. The CDR3 spells CASSLFARENTEAFF. CDR3 coding DNA: TGTGCCAGCAGCTTGTTTGCCAGGGAGAACACTGAAGCTTTCTTT.

The chain carries TRBV6-5 and TRBJ2-3; D call uncertain. This CDR3 comprises 11 residues. Germline V CDR1 and CDR2: MNHEY, SVGAGI. The CDR3 protein is CAGSSTDTQYF. In DNA, the CDR3 is TGTGCGGGCAGTAGCACAGATACGCAGTATTTT.

The chain couples TRBV15 to TRBJ1-5; a weak D match, TRBD1 (6 bases). CDR1 and CDR2 (germline): LNHNV, YYDKDF (reference sequence). Trimming pared 0 bases from V and 7 bases from J, leaving 10 bases between. This CDR3 has 14 residues. CDR3 protein: CATSRDQGSQPQHF. For the CDR3, the DNA is TGTGCCACCAGCAGAGATCAGGGGAGCCAGCCCCAGCATTTT.

This clone has only a few counts. The chain combines TRBV18 with TRBJ2-7; the D is unclear. Germline V gene data show CDR1 as KGHSH and CDR2 as LQKENI. The CDR3 loop spans 12 amino acids. Between the trimmed V and J ends, which lost 5 bases and 0 bases, there was a span of 5 bases. The CDR3, as DNA: TGTGCCAGCTCAGCCTCCTCCTACGAGCAGTACTTC. The encoded protein is CASSASSYEQYF.

This clone has more than one count but fewer than ten. The CDR3 sequence is CASSSGQSNSPLHF. As DNA, the CDR3 is TGCGCCAGCAGCTCGGGACAGAGCAACTCACCCCTCCACTTT. The chain links TRBV5-1 to TRBJ1-6, with TRBD1 matching 7 bases. The CDR3 is made up of 14 amino acids. The J segment lost 10 bases and the V segment lost 3 bases, leaving 7 bases of the junction unmatched. Germline V gives CDR1 SGHRS, CDR2 YFSETQ.

This clone was picked up a small number of times. The J gene is TRBJ1-2, the V gene TRBV7-9, with 7 positions matching TRBD1. The CDR3 has 14 amino acids. Germline CDR1 and CDR2: SEHNR and FQNEAQ (reference sequence). V lost 5 bases to trimming and J lost 0 bases; unmatched junction nucleotides: 3. CDR3: CASSRQGSNYGYTF. The CDR3, as DNA: TGTGCCAGCAGCCGACAGGGCTCTAACTATGGCTACACCTTC.

The chain carries TRBV9 and TRBJ2-7; no clear D. This CDR3 has 14 residues. Trimming took off 1 base at V and 2 bases at J, with 10 bases between the two ends. Germline V gene data show CDR1 as SGDLS and CDR2 as YYNGEE. In DNA form, the CDR3 reads TGTGCCAGCAGCGTATCCCCACAAACCTACGAGCAGTACTTC. This sequence encodes CASSVSPQTYEQYF.

The V gene is TRBV29-1, the J gene TRBJ2-5; D is perhaps TRBD1 (5 bases). V was shortened by 5 bases and J by 4 bases, with 17 bases between the two germline ends. This CDR3 comprises 14 residues. The germline CDR1 and CDR2 sequences are SQVTM and ANQGSEA. The chain's CDR3 is CSVIRSGALETQYF. The CDR3 nucleotides read TGCAGCGTTATACGGTCTGGGGCCTTAGAGACCCAGTACTTC.

This chain joins TRBV5-8 and TRBJ1-6; maybe TRBD1 (6 bases). V was shortened by 4 bases and J by 8 bases, with 13 bases between the two germline ends. CDR1 is SGHTS, CDR2 YDEGEE, per germline. This CDR3 has 14 residues. CDR3 sequence (DNA): TGTGCCAGCAGCCGCGACAGGTTATATTCACCCCTCCACTTT. Translating it yields CASSRDRLYSPLHF.

The chain employs TRBV7-6 and TRBJ2-3, with TRBD2 matching over 9 bases. Trimming cost V 3 bases and J 5 bases; bases outside gene matches: 6. CDR3 length equals 15 residues. Germline CDR1 and CDR2: SGHVS and FNYEAQ. CDR3 amino acids: CASSLIAGEGDTQYF. CDR3 nucleotide sequence: TGTGCCAGCAGCTTGATAGCGGGGGAGGGAGATACGCAGTATTTT.

This clone has only one observation. The rearrangement links TRBV5-1 to TRBJ2-3; 12 nucleotides agree with TRBD2. Unmatched junction bases numbered 9, after V lost 1 base and J lost 3 bases. The germline CDR1 and CDR2 sequences are SGHRS and YFSETQ. The CDR3 runs 18 residues. CDR3 coding DNA: TGCGCCAGCAGCTTGCGGCCCGCTAGCGGGGGGGTTACAGATACGCAGTATTTT. It is translated as CASSLRPASGGVTDTQYF.

V and J are TRBV2 and TRBJ2-7; 9 nucleotides match TRBD1. Germline assignment: CDR1 SNHLY and CDR2 FYNNEI. CDR3 length equals 16 residues. V gave up 2 bases and J gave up 3 bases; unmatched junction bases: 8. The CDR3 DNA follows: TGTGCCAGCAGTGAAAATTGGGGGGACAGGGACTACGAGCAGTACTTC. Its protein product is CASSENWGDRDYEQYF.

The V and J genes are TRBV6-1 and TRBJ1-2; D unresolved. Trimming took off 7 bases at V and 8 bases at J, with 14 bases between the two ends. The CDR3 is made up of 12 amino acids. CDR1 MNHNS and CDR2 SASEGT come from the germline V gene. This chain's CDR3 is CASTDLAFGYTF. In DNA form, the CDR3 reads TGTGCCAGCACCGACCTGGCGTTCGGCTACACCTTC.

This chain connects TRBV7-3 to TRBJ2-1, with D perhaps matching TRBD2 (6 bases). The CDR3 runs 14 residues. The germline V and J ends were trimmed by 5 bases and 3 bases, with 11 bases remaining between them. Germline V lookup: CDR1 SGHTA, CDR2 FQGTGA. The CDR3 loop is CASSPTGSYNEQFF. DNA of the CDR3: TGTGCCAGCAGCCCTACCGGGAGCTACAATGAGCAGTTCTTC.